These T cell receptor beta chains were read from a single sample in a study of blood T cell repertoires in COVID-19. Libraries were prepared by immunoSEQ multiplex PCR; TCRdb keeps only in-frame clonotypes and omits some of them. The sample contains some 98,000 clones, roughly 80% of which appear only once. Sequences were obtained from peripheral blood. The receptor source for this set is a man in his 70s with active or convalescent COVID-19. Each CDR3 is given with its conserved first and last residue. The D gene is left open where the match is weak.

CDR3 protein: CASSQDRGFQPQHF
J gene: TRBJ1-5
D gene: NA
CDR3 length: 14
V gene: TRBV4-1

CDR3 protein: CATSDSRTGGYEQYF
J gene: TRBJ2-7
D gene: TRBD1
CDR3 length: 15
V gene: TRBV24-1

CDR3 protein: CASTRQATNQPQHF
J gene: TRBJ1-5
D gene: NA
CDR3 length: 14
V gene: TRBV6-5

CDR3 protein: CASSLILAGPYEQYF
J gene: TRBJ2-7
D gene: TRBD2
CDR3 length: 15
V gene: TRBV5-5

CDR3 protein: CASSQDGRVRSPLHF
J gene: TRBJ1-6
D gene: NA
CDR3 length: 15
V gene: TRBV4-3

CDR3 protein: CASSLTGDGYTF
J gene: TRBJ1-2
D gene: TRBD1
CDR3 length: 12
V gene: TRBV12-3/TRBV12-4

CDR3 protein: CASSLTGARSQPQHF
J gene: TRBJ1-5
D gene: NA
CDR3 length: 15
V gene: TRBV7-2

CDR3 protein: CATSRGGPGNQPQHF
J gene: TRBJ1-5
D gene: NA
CDR3 length: 15
V gene: TRBV15

CDR3 protein: CASSLGDTSYNEQFF
J gene: TRBJ2-1
D gene: NA
CDR3 length: 15
V gene: TRBV5-1

CDR3 protein: CASIPGQGNQPQHF
J gene: TRBJ1-5
D gene: TRBD1
CDR3 length: 14
V gene: TRBV6-5

CDR3 protein: CASSPQRGFPTDTQYF
J gene: TRBJ2-3
D gene: TRBD2
CDR3 length: 16
V gene: TRBV13

CDR3 protein: CASSPGQENTEAFF
J gene: TRBJ1-1
D gene: TRBD1
CDR3 length: 14
V gene: TRBV5-1

CDR3 protein: CATHLGGTSEEQYF
J gene: TRBJ2-7
D gene: TRBD2
CDR3 length: 14
V gene: TRBV6-5

CDR3 protein: CAIKDRGNTEAFF
J gene: TRBJ1-1
D gene: TRBD1
CDR3 length: 13
V gene: TRBV10-3

CDR3 protein: CASRPAGTGNGYTF
J gene: TRBJ1-2
D gene: TRBD1
CDR3 length: 14
V gene: TRBV19

CDR3 protein: CAIKDTYEQYF
J gene: TRBJ2-7
D gene: NA
CDR3 length: 11
V gene: TRBV10-3

CDR3 protein: CASSRDYENTIYF
J gene: TRBJ1-3
D gene: NA
CDR3 length: 13
V gene: TRBV2

CDR3 protein: CASSLEWASSYEQYF
J gene: TRBJ2-7
D gene: NA
CDR3 length: 15
V gene: TRBV7-2

CDR3 protein: CASSLGTGPLGGQFF
J gene: TRBJ2-1
D gene: NA
CDR3 length: 15
V gene: TRBV7-6

CDR3 protein: CASSRTVSYEQYF
J gene: TRBJ2-7
D gene: NA
CDR3 length: 13
V gene: TRBV4-3

CDR3 protein: CASSPGGRPRNTEAFF
J gene: TRBJ1-1
D gene: NA
CDR3 length: 16
V gene: TRBV5-1

CDR3 protein: CSAGGLAGQETQYF
J gene: TRBJ2-5
D gene: TRBD2
CDR3 length: 14
V gene: TRBV20-1

CDR3 protein: CASSSSGGTDTQYF
J gene: TRBJ2-3
D gene: TRBD2
CDR3 length: 14
V gene: TRBV11-3

CDR3 protein: CASSYGGGTIQETQYF
J gene: TRBJ2-5
D gene: TRBD2
CDR3 length: 16
V gene: TRBV6-5

CDR3 protein: CASSEGQGSETQYF
J gene: TRBJ2-5
D gene: TRBD1
CDR3 length: 14
V gene: TRBV5-1

CDR3 protein: CASSQVPQQVYGYTF
J gene: TRBJ1-2
D gene: NA
CDR3 length: 15
V gene: TRBV4-3

CDR3 protein: CASSQVPGLTSGNTIYF
J gene: TRBJ1-3
D gene: NA
CDR3 length: 17
V gene: TRBV4-1

CDR3 protein: CASSSLAGGLNEQYF
J gene: TRBJ2-7
D gene: TRBD2
CDR3 length: 15
V gene: TRBV16

CDR3 protein: CASGLGLAETQYF
J gene: TRBJ2-5
D gene: NA
CDR3 length: 13
V gene: TRBV6-5

CDR3 protein: CASSLTRGSTEAFF
J gene: TRBJ1-1
D gene: TRBD1
CDR3 length: 14
V gene: TRBV27

CDR3 protein: CASSASGTPTGELFF
J gene: TRBJ2-2
D gene: NA
CDR3 length: 15
V gene: TRBV5-8

CDR3 protein: CAWKQPGQGNTIYF
J gene: TRBJ1-3
D gene: TRBD1
CDR3 length: 14
V gene: TRBV30

CDR3 protein: CASSSVAGEKTQYF
J gene: TRBJ2-5
D gene: TRBD2
CDR3 length: 14
V gene: TRBV5-4

CDR3 protein: CASSLEGIGAKAFF
J gene: TRBJ1-1
D gene: NA
CDR3 length: 14
V gene: TRBV7-9

CDR3 protein: CASSKEVESEQFF
J gene: TRBJ2-1
D gene: NA
CDR3 length: 13
V gene: TRBV2

CDR3 protein: CASSFYRGTEAFF
J gene: TRBJ1-1
D gene: NA
CDR3 length: 13
V gene: TRBV7-9

CDR3 protein: CAISRDRSYEQYF
J gene: TRBJ2-7
D gene: TRBD1
CDR3 length: 13
V gene: TRBV10-3

CDR3 protein: CASSDGGGTDTQYF
J gene: TRBJ2-3
D gene: NA
CDR3 length: 14
V gene: TRBV25-1

CDR3 protein: CASSSLTGDRTDTQYF
J gene: TRBJ2-3
D gene: TRBD1
CDR3 length: 16
V gene: TRBV18

CDR3 protein: CASSTGQGYNEQFF
J gene: TRBJ2-1
D gene: TRBD1
CDR3 length: 14
V gene: TRBV27

CDR3 protein: CASSFSNRDGGYTF
J gene: TRBJ1-2
D gene: NA
CDR3 length: 14
V gene: TRBV27

CDR3 protein: CASRGEDQPQHF
J gene: TRBJ1-5
D gene: NA
CDR3 length: 12
V gene: TRBV19

CDR3 protein: CASSLGSSFYEQFF
J gene: TRBJ2-1
D gene: NA
CDR3 length: 14
V gene: TRBV5-1

CDR3 protein: CASSPTATSNYGYTF
J gene: TRBJ1-2
D gene: NA
CDR3 length: 15
V gene: TRBV6-5

CDR3 protein: CASSFGTGENQPQHF
J gene: TRBJ1-5
D gene: TRBD1
CDR3 length: 15
V gene: TRBV7-2

CDR3 protein: CASSVRIYGDSPLHF
J gene: TRBJ1-6
D gene: NA
CDR3 length: 15
V gene: TRBV2

CDR3 protein: CAISGSQKGASTGELFF
J gene: TRBJ2-2
D gene: TRBD1
CDR3 length: 17
V gene: TRBV10-3

CDR3 protein: CASSLVAGYNEQFF
J gene: TRBJ2-1
D gene: NA
CDR3 length: 14
V gene: TRBV11-3

CDR3 protein: CSALTGMNTEAFF
J gene: TRBJ1-1
D gene: TRBD1
CDR3 length: 13
V gene: TRBV29-1